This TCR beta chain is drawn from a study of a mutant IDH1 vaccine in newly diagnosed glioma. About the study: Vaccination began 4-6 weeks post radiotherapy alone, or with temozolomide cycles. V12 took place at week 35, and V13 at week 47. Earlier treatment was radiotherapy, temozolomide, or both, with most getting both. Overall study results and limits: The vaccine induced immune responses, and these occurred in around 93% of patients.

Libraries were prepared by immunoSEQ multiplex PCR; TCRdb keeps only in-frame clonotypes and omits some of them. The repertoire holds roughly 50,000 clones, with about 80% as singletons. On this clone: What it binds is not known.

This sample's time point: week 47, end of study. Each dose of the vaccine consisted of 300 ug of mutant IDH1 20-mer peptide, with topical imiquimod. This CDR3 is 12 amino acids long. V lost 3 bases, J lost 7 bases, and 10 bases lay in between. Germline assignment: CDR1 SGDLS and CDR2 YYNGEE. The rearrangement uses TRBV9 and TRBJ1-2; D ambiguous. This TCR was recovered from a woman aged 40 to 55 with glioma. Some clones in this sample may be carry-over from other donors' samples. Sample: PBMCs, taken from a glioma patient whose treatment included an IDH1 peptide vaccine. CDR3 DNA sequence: TGTGCCAGCAGCGAATTTACTTCTGGCTACACCTTC. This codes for CASSEFTSGYTF.